The present T cell receptor beta chain was sequenced within a study of cytomegalovirus exposure and HLA in healthy donors. With 7 bases clipped from V and 5 bases from J, the junction kept 8 bases outside the gene matches. Germline V gives CDR1 LGHNA, CDR2 YNFKEQ. The CDR3 runs 15 residues. PCR primers comprised 60 Vbeta and 13 Jbeta primers. Assay used: immunoSEQ multiplex PCR; TCRdb lists only in-frame clones, some missing. Among fewer than 200,000 clones, approximately 73% were seen once, and the ten largest hold about 4.9%. The specimen was PBMCs. This clonotype was sampled from a woman under 30 in good health and CMV-seropositive. The chain carries TRBV4-2 and TRBJ2-5; 12 bases are shared with TRBD2. CDR3 protein: CASTRLAGGRETQYF. The CDR3 nucleotides read TGTGCCAGCACGCGGCTAGCGGGGGGGCGGGAGACCCAGTACTTC.